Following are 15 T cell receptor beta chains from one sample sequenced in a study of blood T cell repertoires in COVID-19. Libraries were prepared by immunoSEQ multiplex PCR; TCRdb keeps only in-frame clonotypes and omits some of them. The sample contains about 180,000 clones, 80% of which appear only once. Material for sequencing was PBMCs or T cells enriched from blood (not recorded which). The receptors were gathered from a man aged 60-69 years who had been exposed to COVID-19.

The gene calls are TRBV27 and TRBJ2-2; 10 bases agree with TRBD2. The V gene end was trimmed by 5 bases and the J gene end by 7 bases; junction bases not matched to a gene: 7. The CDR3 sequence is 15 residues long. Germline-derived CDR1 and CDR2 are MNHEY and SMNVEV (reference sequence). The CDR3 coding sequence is TGTGCCAGCAGTAAGCTAGCGGGAGCTAGCGGGGAGCTGTTTTTT. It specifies CASSKLAGASGELFF.

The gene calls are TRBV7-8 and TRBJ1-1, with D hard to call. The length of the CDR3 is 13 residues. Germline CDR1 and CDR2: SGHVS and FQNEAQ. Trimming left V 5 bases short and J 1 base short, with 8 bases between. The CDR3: CASSRNRNTEAFF. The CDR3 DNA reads TGTGCCAGCAGCCGCAACAGGAACACTGAAGCTTTCTTT.

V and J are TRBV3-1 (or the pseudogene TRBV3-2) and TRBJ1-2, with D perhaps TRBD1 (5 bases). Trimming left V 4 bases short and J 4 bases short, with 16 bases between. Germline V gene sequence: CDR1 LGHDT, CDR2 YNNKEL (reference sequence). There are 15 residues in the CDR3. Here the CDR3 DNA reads TGTGCCAGCAGCCTTCGCGGGGGAGTAGGCTATGGCTACACCTTC. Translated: CASSLRGGVGYGYTF.

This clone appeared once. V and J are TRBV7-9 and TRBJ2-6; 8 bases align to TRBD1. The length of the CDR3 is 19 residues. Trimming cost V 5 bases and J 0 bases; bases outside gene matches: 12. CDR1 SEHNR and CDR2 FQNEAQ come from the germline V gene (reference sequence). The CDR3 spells CASSHSRQGTSSGANVLTF. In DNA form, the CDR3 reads TGTGCCAGCAGCCACAGCCGACAGGGGACAAGCTCTGGGGCCAACGTCCTGACTTTC.

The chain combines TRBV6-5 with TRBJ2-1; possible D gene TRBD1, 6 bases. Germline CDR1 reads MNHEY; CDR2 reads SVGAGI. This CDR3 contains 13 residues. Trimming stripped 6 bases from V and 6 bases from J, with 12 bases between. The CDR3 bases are TGTGCCAGCAGCCTGGGCAGGGGCAATGAGCAGTTCTTC. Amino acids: CASSLGRGNEQFF.

The CDR3 nucleotides are TGTGCCAGCAGCTCGGGAGGAACATCCGGCGGTCCCCAGCATTTT. Its translation is CASSSGGTSGGPQHF. The V and J genes are TRBV7-8 and TRBJ1-5, with unresolved D. Germline CDR1 is SGHVS and CDR2 is FQNEAQ. V shed 4 bases and J shed 10 bases, with 20 bases lying between them. CDR3 length: 15 amino acids.

In nucleotides, the CDR3 is TGTGCCAGCAGTTTATTAGGGCTACAGGACAATGAGCAGTTCTTC. Translated, it gives CASSLLGLQDNEQFF. This sequence joins TRBV27 and TRBJ2-1, with D perhaps TRBD1 (5 bases). Germline CDR1 reads MNHEY; CDR2 reads SMNVEV (reference sequence). The CDR3 extends over 15 amino acids. With 1 base removed from V and 5 bases from J, the gap between germline ends came to 12 bases.

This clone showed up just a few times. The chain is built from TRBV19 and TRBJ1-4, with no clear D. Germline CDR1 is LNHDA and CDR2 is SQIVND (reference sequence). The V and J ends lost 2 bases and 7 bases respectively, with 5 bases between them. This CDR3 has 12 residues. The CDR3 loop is CASSIYSEKLFF. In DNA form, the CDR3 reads TGTGCCAGTAGTATATATAGTGAAAAACTGTTTTTT. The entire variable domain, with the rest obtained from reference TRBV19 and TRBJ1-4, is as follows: DGGITQSPKYLFRKEGQNVTLSCEQNLNHDAMYWYRQDPGQGLRLIYYSQIVNDFQKGDIAEGYSVSREKKESFPLTVTSAQKNPTAFYLCASSIYSEKLFFGSGTQLSVL.

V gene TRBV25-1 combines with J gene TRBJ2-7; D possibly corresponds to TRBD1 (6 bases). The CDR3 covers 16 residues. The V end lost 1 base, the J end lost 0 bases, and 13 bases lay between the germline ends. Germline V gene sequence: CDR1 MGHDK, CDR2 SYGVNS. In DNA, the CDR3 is TGTGCCAGCAGTGAATCCGGGCAGGGGAGCTCCTACGAGCAGTACTTC. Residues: CASSESGQGSSYEQYF.

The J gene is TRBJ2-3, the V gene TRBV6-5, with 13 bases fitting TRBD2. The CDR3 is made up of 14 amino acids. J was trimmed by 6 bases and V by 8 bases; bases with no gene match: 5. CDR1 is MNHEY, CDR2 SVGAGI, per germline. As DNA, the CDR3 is TGTGCCAGCCGGTCACTAGCGGGAGGGGATACGCAGTATTTT. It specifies CASRSLAGGDTQYF.

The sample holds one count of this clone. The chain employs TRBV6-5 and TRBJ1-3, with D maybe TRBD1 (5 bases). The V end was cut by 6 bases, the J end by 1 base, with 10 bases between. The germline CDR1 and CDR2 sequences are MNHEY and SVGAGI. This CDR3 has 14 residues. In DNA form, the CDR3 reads TGTGCCAGCAGCCTACCAGGGTCTGGAAACACCATATATTTT. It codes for CASSLPGSGNTIYF.

CDR3 sequence: CASSQQASSGNTIYF. The DNA of the CDR3 is TGTGCCAGCAGCCAGCAGGCAAGCTCTGGAAACACCATATATTTT. The V gene is TRBV11-1, the J gene TRBJ1-3; D gene unclear. Germline CDR1 is SGHAT and CDR2 is FQDESV (reference sequence). V was shortened by 5 bases and J by 0 bases, with 11 bases between the two germline ends. CDR3 length: 15 amino acids.

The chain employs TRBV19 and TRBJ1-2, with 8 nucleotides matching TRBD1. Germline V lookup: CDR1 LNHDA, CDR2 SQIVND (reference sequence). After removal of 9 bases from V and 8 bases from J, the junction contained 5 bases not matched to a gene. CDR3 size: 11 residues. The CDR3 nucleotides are TGTGCCAGCCGGGGACAGGCAGGCTACACCTTC. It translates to CASRGQAGYTF. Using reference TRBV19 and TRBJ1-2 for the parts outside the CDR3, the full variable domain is DGGITQSPKYLFRKEGQNVTLSCEQNLNHDAMYWYRQDPGQGLRLIYYSQIVNDFQKGDIAEGYSVSREKKESFPLTVTSAQKNPTAFYLCASRGQAGYTFGSGTRLTVV.

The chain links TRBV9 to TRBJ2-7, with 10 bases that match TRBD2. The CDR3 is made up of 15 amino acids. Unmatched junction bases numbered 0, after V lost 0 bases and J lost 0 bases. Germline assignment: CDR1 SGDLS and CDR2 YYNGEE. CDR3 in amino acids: CASSVGTSGSYEQYF. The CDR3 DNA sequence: TGTGCCAGCAGCGTAGGGACTAGCGGCTCCTACGAGCAGTACTTC. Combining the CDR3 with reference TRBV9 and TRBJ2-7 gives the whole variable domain DSGVTQTPKHLITATGQRVTLRCSPRSGDLSVYWYQQSLDQGLQFLIQYYNGEERAKGNILERFSAQQFPDLHSELNLSSLELGDSALYFCASSVGTSGSYEQYFGPGTRLTVT.

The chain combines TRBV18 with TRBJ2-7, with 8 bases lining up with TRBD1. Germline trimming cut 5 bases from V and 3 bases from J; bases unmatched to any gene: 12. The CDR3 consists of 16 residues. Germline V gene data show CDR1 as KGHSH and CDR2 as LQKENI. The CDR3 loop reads CASSRGTGTGFYEQYF. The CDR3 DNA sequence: TGTGCCAGCTCAAGAGGAACCGGGACAGGATTCTACGAGCAGTACTTC.